This T cell receptor (beta chain) is drawn from a study of Ad26.COV2.S vaccination and SARS-CoV-2 variants. The treatment is: some 19 received Ad26.COV2.S at low or high dose, single or two shots; about 5 received placebo; per-sample allocation not given. On day 63 after the first injection, vaccine and placebo recipients gave samples. Method: immunoSEQ multiplex PCR; TCRdb's copy keeps in-frame clones and lacks some. The profile covers some 400,000 clones, with 89% appearing a single time and 1.9% taken by the ten largest. There are 15 residues in the CDR3. Germline-derived CDR1 and CDR2 are MDHEN and SYDVKM. The ends lost 5 bases at V and 6 bases at J; junction bases unmatched: 5.

This sequence joins TRBV28 and TRBJ2-1, with 12 nucleotides matching TRBD2. Sequences were derived from peripheral blood, sampled in a trial of Ad26.COV2.S vaccine versus placebo. This sequence originates from a person between 18 and 60 years old who received the Ad26.COV2.S COVID-19 vaccine or a placebo. The CDR3 loop is CASSPSGGVSNEQFF. DNA for the CDR3: TGTGCCAGCAGTCCTAGCGGGGGGGTATCCAATGAGCAGTTCTTC. The full variable domain, with the rest looked up from reference TRBV28 and TRBJ2-1, is DVKVTQSSRYLVKRTGEKVFLECVQDMDHENMFWYRQDPGLGLRLIYFSYDVKMKEKGDIPEGYSVSREKKERFSLILESASTNQTSMYLCASSPSGGVSNEQFFGPGTRLTVL.